The 30 T cell receptor beta chains presented below share a single source sample, sequenced in a study of Ad26.COV2.S vaccination and SARS-CoV-2 variants. The treatment is: some 19 received Ad26.COV2.S at low or high dose, single or two shots; about 5 received placebo; per-sample allocation not given. Sampling was done on day 63 after the first vaccine or placebo injection. Libraries were prepared by immunoSEQ multiplex PCR; TCRdb keeps only in-frame clonotypes and omits some of them. The data show some 330,000 clones, about nine tenths seen once. The specimen was peripheral blood, collected in a trial of Ad26.COV2.S vaccine versus placebo. The receptors were gathered from a person between 18 and 65 years old who received the Ad26.COV2.S COVID-19 vaccine or a placebo.

The chain is built from TRBV28 and TRBJ1-1; D perhaps matches TRBD1 (6 bases). V was cut by 6 bases and J by 8 bases, with 16 bases left in between. The germline V gene encodes CDR1 MDHEN and CDR2 SYDVKM. The CDR3 length is 13 residues. CDR3 sequence reads: CASSPGTGTEAFF. CDR3 sequence (DNA): TGTGCCAGCAGCCCCGGAACCGGGACAGAAGCTTTCTTT.

As concerns this clone: The conserved phenylalanine or tryptophan is not found at the CDR3 terminus, so this likely reflects a read error. The DNA is left out, because the CDR3 cannot be placed on it with certainty; the CDR3 is given as TCRdb lists it. The chain has TRBV3-1 (or the pseudogene TRBV3-2) and TRBJ2-4; TRBD2, the table's D call, lacks a check against the DNA. Germline V gene lookup returns CDR1 LGHDT and CDR2 YNNKEL (reference sequence). With termini counted, the CDR3 has 13 amino acids. CDR3 protein: CASSPSTGTRVAY.

The rearrangement joins TRBV5-1 to TRBJ2-5; D may correspond to TRBD1 or TRBD2 (6 bases each). Trimming removed 0 bases from V and 1 base from J, with 7 bases in between. Germline V gene data show CDR1 as SGHRS and CDR2 as YFSETQ. The CDR3 is made up of 14 amino acids. For the CDR3, the DNA is TGCGCCAGCAGCTTGGGGGGGGCCCAAGAGACCCAGTACTTC. It is translated as CASSLGGAQETQYF. Full variable domain (remainder filled in from reference TRBV5-1 and TRBJ2-5): KAGVTQTPRYLIKTRGQQVTLSCSPISGHRSVSWYQQTPGQGLQFLFEYFSETQRNKGNFPGRFSGRQFSNSRSEMNVSTLELGDSALYLCASSLGGAQETQYFGPGTRLLVL.

This sequence joins TRBV5-1 and TRBJ1-1; 7 bases agree with TRBD1. Germline trimming cut 6 bases from V and 0 bases from J; bases unmatched to any gene: 8. Looked up from germline, CDR1 is SGHRS and CDR2 is YFSETQ. This CDR3 contains 15 residues. For the CDR3, the DNA is TGCGCCAGCACCCCCCAGGGGGGTCTGAACACTGAAGCTTTCTTT. Translating it yields CASTPQGGLNTEAFF.

A few counts support this clone. The chain links TRBV19 to TRBJ1-5; D remains ambiguous. Germline V gene data show CDR1 as LNHDA and CDR2 as SQIVND (reference sequence). The CDR3 totals 15 residues. V dropped 5 bases and J dropped 0 bases, with 11 bases sitting between them. DNA of the CDR3: TGTGCCAGTAGTTGGAGGGATGTTAGCAATCAGCCCCAGCATTTT. Encoded protein: CASSWRDVSNQPQHF. Full variable domain (missing parts from reference TRBV19 and TRBJ1-5): DGGITQSPKYLFRKEGQNVTLSCEQNLNHDAMYWYRQDPGQGLRLIYYSQIVNDFQKGDIAEGYSVSREKKESFPLTVTSAQKNPTAFYLCASSWRDVSNQPQHFGDGTRLSIL.

The rearrangement uses TRBV5-6 and TRBJ2-4; TRBD2 agrees at 7 bases. The germline gives CDR1 SGHDT, CDR2 YYEEEE. CDR3 length: 17 amino acids. V lost 2 bases and J lost 3; bases outside the gene matches: 11. The CDR3 nucleotides are TGTGCCAGCAGCTTATATTCGGCGGGAGCGGTCAAAAACATTCAGTACTTC. This translates into CASSLYSAGAVKNIQYF.

The chain links TRBV7-9 to TRBJ1-5; no reliable D call. Germline V CDR1 and CDR2: SEHNR, FQNEAQ (reference sequence). The CDR3 has 16 amino acids. V was cut by 1 base and J by 0 bases, with 10 bases left in between. The CDR3 DNA follows: TGTGCCAGCAGCTTAGGTTTCGGTGATAGCAATCAGCCCCAGCATTTT. Encoded protein: CASSLGFGDSNQPQHF.

The chain links TRBV19 to TRBJ1-1; 7 nucleotides agree with TRBD1. Germline V gene data show CDR1 as LNHDA and CDR2 as SQIVND (reference sequence). Trimming took 7 bases from V and 6 from J; bases not matched to a gene: 14. The CDR3 contains 15 residues. The CDR3 loop reads CASNPPGQYHPEAFF. The CDR3 DNA is TGTGCCAGTAACCCCCCGGGACAGTATCACCCTGAAGCTTTCTTT.

CDR3 residues: CASSSQGLDEQYF. The CDR3 DNA reads TGTGCCAGCAGCTCCCAGGGTCTAGACGAGCAGTACTTC. The rearrangement links TRBV7-2 to TRBJ2-7; tentative D call: TRBD1 (5 bases). Per germline, CDR1 SGHTA and CDR2 FQGNSA. The CDR3 consists of 13 residues. V was cut by 4 bases and J by 5 bases, with 12 bases left in between.

A few counts support this clone. The J gene is TRBJ2-7, the V gene TRBV27, with 8 bases that match TRBD2. The CDR3 is 14 amino acids. With V trimmed by 5 bases and J by 6 bases, 9 bases remained unmatched. The germline gives CDR1 MNHEY, CDR2 SMNVEV (reference sequence). CDR3 amino acids: CASSPRAGAIEQYV. DNA for the CDR3: TGTGCCAGCAGTCCCCGAGCGGGAGCGATCGAGCAGTACGTC.

V usage is TRBV24-1 and J usage is TRBJ2-2; no firm D call. V lost 4 bases, J lost 2 bases, and 10 bases lay in between. The CDR3 extends over 15 amino acids. Germline CDR1 reads KGHDR; CDR2 reads SFDVKD. CDR3 sequence (DNA): TGTGCCACCAGTGAGGGTGTGATAAACACCGGGGAGCTGTTTTTT. This gives the protein CATSEGVINTGELFF.

The rearrangement uses TRBV6-5 and TRBJ2-1; possibly TRBD1 for D (5 bases). The CDR3 length is 16 residues. Trimming took 2 bases from V and 9 from J, leaving 20 bases between them. Germline CDR1 MNHEY, CDR2 SVGAGI. The chain's CDR3 is CASSYTDSADKTEQFF. The CDR3 nucleotides are TGTGCCAGCAGTTACACCGATTCGGCGGACAAAACTGAGCAGTTCTTC.

This chain joins TRBV3-1 (or the pseudogene TRBV3-2) and TRBJ1-1; D call uncertain. This CDR3 is 13 amino acids long. The germline V and J ends were trimmed by 4 bases and 1 base, with 7 bases remaining between them. In germline, CDR1 is LGHDT, CDR2 YNNKEL (reference sequence). CDR3 sequence: CASSPWGNTEAFF. The CDR3 DNA is TGTGCCAGCAGCCCCTGGGGGAACACTGAAGCTTTCTTT.

This clone was seen only once. The V call is TRBV4-1, the J call TRBJ2-5; TRBD2 aligns across 12 bases. Germline CDR1 is MGHRA and CDR2 is YSYEKL. The trim removed 8 bases at V and 1 base at J, leaving 5 bases unmatched. CDR3 size: 15 residues. The CDR3, as DNA: TGCGCCAGCGGGACTAGCGGGCGGGCCCAAGAGACCCAGTACTTC. Translated: CASGTSGRAQETQYF.

This clone occurred once. The chain recombines TRBV11-2 with TRBJ1-1; weak D call: TRBD1 (6 bases). The CDR3 is made up of 16 amino acids. Trimming stripped 0 bases from V and 10 bases from J, with 21 bases between. The germline V gene has CDR1 SGHAT and CDR2 FQNNGV. This chain's CDR3 is CASSLDRGRGDRGAFF. The DNA of the CDR3 is TGTGCCAGCAGCTTAGATCGGGGCAGGGGAGACAGAGGAGCTTTCTTT.

The chain couples TRBV4-3 to TRBJ2-3; 9 bases are shared with TRBD2. This CDR3 has 17 amino acids. Germline trimming cut 0 bases from V and 4 bases from J; bases unmatched to any gene: 8. Germline V lookup: CDR1 LGHNA, CDR2 YSLEER. CDR3 DNA sequence: TGCGCCAGCAGCCAAGATCAGGGTAGCGGGGGTGCAGATACGCAGTATTTT. This codes for CASSQDQGSGGADTQYF.

The rearrangement joins TRBV5-1 to TRBJ1-1; D is uncertain. This CDR3 is 15 amino acids long. CDR1 and CDR2 (germline): SGHRS, YFSETQ. The V end lost 0 bases, the J end lost 0 bases, and 9 bases lay between the germline ends. CDR3: CASSLAVGMNTEAFF. The CDR3, as DNA: TGCGCCAGCAGCTTGGCCGTGGGAATGAACACTGAAGCTTTCTTT.

The sample holds one count of this clone. The V gene is TRBV7-2, the J gene TRBJ1-5, with D uncertain. This CDR3 contains 15 residues. V lost 1 base and J 0 bases, leaving 7 bases between the germline ends. Germline V gene lookup returns CDR1 SGHTA and CDR2 FQGNSA. The CDR3 region is CASSLGTVSNQPQHF. The DNA for the CDR3 is TGTGCCAGCAGCTTAGGGACGGTTAGCAATCAGCCCCAGCATTTT.

V and J are TRBV3-1 (or the pseudogene TRBV3-2) and TRBJ2-3; 12 bases map to TRBD2. The V and J ends lost 1 base and 5 bases, in that order; junction bases with no gene match: 7. The CDR3 spans 17 residues. CDR1 and CDR2 from the germline V gene are LGHDT and YNNKEL (reference sequence). CDR3 in amino acids: CASSQGILAGGRDTQYF. CDR3 bases: TGTGCCAGCAGCCAAGGAATCCTAGCGGGGGGGCGAGATACGCAGTATTTT.

The V gene is TRBV21-1, the J gene TRBJ2-1; the table's D call of TRBD2 was not tested on the DNA. TRBV21-1 is annotated as a pseudogene. The CDR3 extends over 17 amino acids. CDR3 in amino acids: CASSRFSGGVTYNEQFF. CDR3 nucleotide sequence: TGTGCCAGCAGCAGATTTAGCGGGGGGGTGACCTACAATGAGCAGTTCTTC.

A word on this clone: Relative to the germline gene, one junction end is altered; a read error may explain this. The chain employs TRBV18 and TRBJ1-5; D remains ambiguous. CDR1 and CDR2 (germline): KGHSH, LQKENI. This CDR3 has 16 residues. CDR3 in amino acids: CASSPQEAYSNQPQHF. CDR3 DNA sequence: TGTGCCAGCTCGCCACAAGAGGCATATAGCAATCAGCCCCAGCATTTT. The full variable domain, its missing parts supplied by reference TRBV18 and TRBJ1-5, is NAGVMQNPRHLVRRRGQEARLRCSPMKGHSHVYWYRQLPEEGLKFMVYLQKENIIDESGMPKERFSAEFPKEGPSILRIQQVVRGDSAAYFCASSPQEAYSNQPQHFGDGTRLSIL.

This rearrangement joins TRBV6-2 or TRBV6-3 to TRBJ1-2; D may be TRBD1 (5 bases). The V gene lost 0 bases and the J gene lost 2 bases, with 13 bases spanning the gap. The CDR3 runs 16 residues. The V gene's germline CDR1 is MNHEY and CDR2 SVGEGT. Here the CDR3 reads CASSYSSGLRNYGYTF. DNA for the CDR3: TGTGCCAGCAGTTACTCATCAGGGTTACGGAACTATGGCTACACCTTC.

This chain uses TRBV12-5 with TRBJ1-3; TRBD1 might be the D (6 bases). Looked up from germline, CDR1 is LGHNT and CDR2 is FRNRAP. V lost 7 bases and J lost 0, with 34 bases in between. The CDR3 is made up of 22 amino acids. CDR3 nucleotides: TGTGCTAGTGCCATCCTCTTACGGGGGGGCCTAGACCTAATCTCCTCTGGAAACACCATATATTTT. Translating it yields CASAILLRGGLDLISSGNTIYF.

The CDR3 sequence is CASSDLGFDTGELFF. In nucleotides, the CDR3 is TGTGCCAGTAGTGACCTCGGCTTCGACACCGGGGAGCTGTTTTTT. V gene TRBV19 combines with J gene TRBJ2-2; D is unclear. V was trimmed by 5 bases and J by 3 bases, leaving 13 bases between them. The CDR3 spans 15 residues. Per germline, CDR1 LNHDA and CDR2 SQIVND (reference sequence).

The chain links TRBV6-2 or TRBV6-3 to TRBJ1-1; the D is unclear. V lost 2 bases and J lost 0, with 13 bases in between. The CDR3 loop spans 16 amino acids. Germline V gives CDR1 MNHEY, CDR2 SVGEGT. The DNA of the CDR3 is TGTGCCAGCAGTTACCCAAATCAGGCAATGAACACTGAAGCTTTCTTT. Translated: CASSYPNQAMNTEAFF.

The rearrangement joins TRBV18 to TRBJ1-1; 9 positions match TRBD1. The CDR3 length is 15 residues. Unmatched junction bases numbered 4, after V lost 4 bases and J lost 1 base. In germline, CDR1 is KGHSH, CDR2 LQKENI. CDR3 DNA sequence: TGTGCCAGCTCACTGGGACAGGGCCCGAACACTGAAGCTTTCTTT. Residues: CASSLGQGPNTEAFF.

This chain links TRBV7-9 with TRBJ1-2; no clear D gene. The CDR3 runs to 14 residues. Germline V gene sequence: CDR1 SEHNR, CDR2 FQNEAQ (reference sequence). V lost 4 bases to trimming and J lost 4 bases, with 13 bases between them. CDR3 in amino acids: CASSSRGRPYGYTF. Written as DNA, the CDR3 is TGTGCCAGCAGCTCCCGCGGGCGGCCCTATGGCTACACCTTC.

The V and J genes are TRBV4-1 and TRBJ1-2; unclear D gene. Trimming removed 4 bases from V and 8 bases from J, with 23 bases in between. The CDR3 has 16 residues. CDR1 and CDR2 (germline): MGHRA, YSYEKL. The CDR3 reads CASSPPANSGPKGYTF. CDR3 DNA: TGCGCCAGCAGCCCCCCCGCCAATAGCGGCCCCAAAGGCTACACCTTC.

The genes are TRBV6-4 and TRBJ2-3; D gene unclear. Looked up from germline, CDR1 is MRHNA and CDR2 is SNTAGT. The V end was cut by 2 bases, the J end by 0 bases, with 3 bases between. This CDR3 contains 13 residues. The CDR3 region has the DNA TGTGCCAGCAGTGACCGAAGCACAGATACGCAGTATTTT. This encodes CASSDRSTDTQYF.

This clone turned up a few times. This chain links TRBV21-1 with TRBJ1-1. TRBV21-1 constitutes a pseudogene. This CDR3 is 13 amino acids long. DNA for the CDR3: TGTGCCAGCAGCAAAGACGGGAACACTGAAGCTTTCTTT. This gives the protein CASSKDGNTEAFF.